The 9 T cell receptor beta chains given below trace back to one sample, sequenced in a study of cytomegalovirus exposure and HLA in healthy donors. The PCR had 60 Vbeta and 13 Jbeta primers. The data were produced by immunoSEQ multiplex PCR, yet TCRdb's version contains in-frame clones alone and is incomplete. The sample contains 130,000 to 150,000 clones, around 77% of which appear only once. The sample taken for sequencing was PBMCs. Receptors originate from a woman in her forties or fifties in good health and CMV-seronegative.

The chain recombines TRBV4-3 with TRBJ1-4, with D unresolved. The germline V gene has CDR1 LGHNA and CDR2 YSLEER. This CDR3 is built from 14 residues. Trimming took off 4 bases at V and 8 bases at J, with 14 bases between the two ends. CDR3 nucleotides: TGCGCCAGCAGCCCCCGCCGGGATGAAGAAAAACTGTTTTTT. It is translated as CASSPRRDEEKLFF.

CDR3 in DNA: TGTGCCAGCAGTGAATCCGGCCAGGGTGGTTATGGCTACACCTTC. Translating gives CASSESGQGGYGYTF. The V call is TRBV6-1, the J call TRBJ1-2, with TRBD1 as a possible D gene (5 bases). Germline V gene data show CDR1 as MNHNS and CDR2 as SASEGT. There are 15 residues in the CDR3. V was trimmed by 2 bases and J by 5 bases, leaving 15 bases between them.

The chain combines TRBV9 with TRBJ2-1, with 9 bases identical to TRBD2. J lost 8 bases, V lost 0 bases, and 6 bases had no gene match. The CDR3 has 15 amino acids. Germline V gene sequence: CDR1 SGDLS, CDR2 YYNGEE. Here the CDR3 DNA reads TGTGCCAGCAGCGTAGGCGGCGGGGGGGCTGATGAGCAGTTCTTC. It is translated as CASSVGGGGADEQFF.

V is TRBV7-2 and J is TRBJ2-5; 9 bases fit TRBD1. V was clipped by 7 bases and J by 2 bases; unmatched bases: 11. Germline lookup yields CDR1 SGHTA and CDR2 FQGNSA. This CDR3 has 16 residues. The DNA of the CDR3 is TGTGCCAGCACCTCTCGGGGGGACAGGGCTCAAGAGACCCAGTACTTC. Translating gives CASTSRGDRAQETQYF.

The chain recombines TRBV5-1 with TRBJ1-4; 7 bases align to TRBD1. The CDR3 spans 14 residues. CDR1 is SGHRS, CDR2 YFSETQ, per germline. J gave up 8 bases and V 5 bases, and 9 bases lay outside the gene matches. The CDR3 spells CASSPDRDQEKLFF. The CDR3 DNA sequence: TGCGCCAGCAGTCCCGACAGGGACCAAGAAAAACTGTTTTTT. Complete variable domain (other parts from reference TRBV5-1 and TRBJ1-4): KAGVTQTPRYLIKTRGQQVTLSCSPISGHRSVSWYQQTPGQGLQFLFEYFSETQRNKGNFPGRFSGRQFSNSRSEMNVSTLELGDSALYLCASSPDRDQEKLFFGSGTQLSVL.

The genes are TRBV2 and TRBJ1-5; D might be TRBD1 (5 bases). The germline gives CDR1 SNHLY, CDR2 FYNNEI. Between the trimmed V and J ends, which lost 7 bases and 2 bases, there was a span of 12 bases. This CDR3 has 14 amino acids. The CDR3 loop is CASKGKDGNQPQHF. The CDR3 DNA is TGTGCCAGCAAGGGGAAGGATGGCAATCAGCCCCAGCATTTT.

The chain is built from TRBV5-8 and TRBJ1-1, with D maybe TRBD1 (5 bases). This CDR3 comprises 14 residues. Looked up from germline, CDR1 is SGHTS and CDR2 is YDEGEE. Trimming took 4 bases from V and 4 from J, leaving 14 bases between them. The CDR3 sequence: CASSIQKQVTEAFF. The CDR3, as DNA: TGTGCCAGCAGCATACAAAAACAGGTCACTGAAGCTTTCTTT.

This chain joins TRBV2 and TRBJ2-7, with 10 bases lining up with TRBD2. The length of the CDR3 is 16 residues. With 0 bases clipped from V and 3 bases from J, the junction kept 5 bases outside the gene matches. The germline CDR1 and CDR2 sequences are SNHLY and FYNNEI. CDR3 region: CASSEALASGSYEQYF. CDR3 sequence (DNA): TGTGCCAGCAGTGAAGCGCTTGCTAGCGGGAGCTACGAGCAGTACTTC.

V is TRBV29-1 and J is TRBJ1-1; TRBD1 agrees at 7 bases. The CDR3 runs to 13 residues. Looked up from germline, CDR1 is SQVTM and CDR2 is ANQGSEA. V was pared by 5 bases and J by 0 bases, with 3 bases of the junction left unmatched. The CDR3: CSVPGGLNTEAFF. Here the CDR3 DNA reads TGCAGCGTTCCAGGGGGGTTGAACACTGAAGCTTTCTTT.